This is a list of T cell receptor beta chains from one sample in a study of long-term antiretroviral therapy in people with HIV. Produced via immunoSEQ multiplex PCR; TCRdb's table is partial and in-frame only. The data contain 30,000 to 35,000 clones, around 97% of them singletons. The sample here was unsorted PBMCs, taken 6.9 years after starting antiretroviral therapy. The origin of the receptors is a man aged 25 to 40 with HIV. Both conserved end residues are part of each CDR3. D genes are given only for firm matches. Expanded clones are given a class, and other clones once, few, many or no size at all.

cdr3_aa,cdr3_nt,j_call,clone_size,d_call,v_call
CASSQDWAAYEQYF,TGCGCCAGCAGCCAAGATTGGGCAGCCTACGAGCAGTACTTC,TRBJ2-7,.,.,TRBV4-3
CASRSTGVGYTF,TGTGCCAGCAGGAGTACGGGGGTTGGCTACACCTTC,TRBJ1-2,.,.,TRBV6-5
CASSDLGGFNYGYTF,TGTGCCAGCTCAGACCTAGGGGGGTTCAACTATGGCTACACCTTC,TRBJ1-2,.,.,TRBV18
CASSQETGPAGELFF,TGCGCCAGCAGCCAAGAGACAGGGCCGGCCGGGGAGCTGTTTTTT,TRBJ2-2,.,TRBD1,TRBV4-3
CATRRTGVNYGYTF,TGTGCCACCCGCCGGACAGGGGTTAACTATGGCTACACCTTC,TRBJ1-2,.,TRBD1,TRBV6-5
CASSNGGGGQETQYF,TGTGCCAGCAGTAACGGGGGAGGAGGGCAAGAGACCCAGTACTTC,TRBJ2-5,.,.,TRBV2
CASSVSRGTDTQYF,TGTGCCAGTAGTGTCTCGCGGGGCACAGATACGCAGTATTTT,TRBJ2-3,.,.,TRBV19
CASSSGPSYNEQFF,TGTGCCAGCAGCTCGGGACCCAGCTACAATGAGCAGTTCTTC,TRBJ2-1,.,.,TRBV7-3
CASSRDGGGEVGF,TGCGCCAGCAGCCGTGATGGGGGAGGTGAGGTGGGATTT,TRBJ1-1,.,.,TRBV4-3
CASSFGGSGSSSEQFF,TGTGCCAGCAGCTTTGGCGGTAGCGGGAGTAGCAGCGAGCAGTTCTTC,TRBJ2-1,.,TRBD2,TRBV7-2
CASSFQGGNTEAFF,TGTGCCAGCAGCTTCCAGGGTGGAAACACTGAAGCTTTCTTT,TRBJ1-1,.,.,TRBV7-9
CASREVTENYEQYF,TGTGCCAGCAGGGAGGTGACGGAGAATTACGAGCAGTACTTC,TRBJ2-7,.,.,TRBV7-8
CASSFGPGGSEETQYF,.,TRBJ2-5,.,.,TRBV11-2
CASSLDRVLINEQFF,TGTGCCAGCAGCTTAGACAGGGTATTGATTAATGAGCAGTTCTTC,TRBJ2-1,.,.,TRBV7-9
CASSYPGQRRGYTF,TGTGCCAGCAGCTACCCGGGACAACGGAGGGGCTACACCTTC,TRBJ1-2,.,.,TRBV7-2
CASMQFLVGQETQYF,TGTGCCAGCATGCAGTTTTTAGTCGGGCAGGAGACCCAGTACTTC,TRBJ2-5,.,.,TRBV5-5
CAIRGLGSYEQYF,TGTGCCATCAGGGGACTTGGCTCCTACGAGCAGTACTTC,TRBJ2-7,.,.,TRBV10-3
CSAEGQETQYF,TGCAGTGCGGAGGGGCAAGAGACCCAGTACTTC,TRBJ2-5,.,.,TRBV20-1
CAWSDRYEQYF,TGTGCCTGGAGCGACAGGTACGAGCAGTACTTC,TRBJ2-7,.,.,TRBV30
CASSLEWGEGYTF,TGTGCCAGCAGCTTAGAATGGGGAGAAGGCTACACCTTC,TRBJ1-2,.,.,TRBV7-8
CASSFEGAQETQYF,TGCGCCAGCAGCTTTGAGGGAGCCCAAGAGACCCAGTACTTC,TRBJ2-5,.,.,TRBV5-1
CATSRENTEAFF,TGTGCCACCAGCAGAGAGAACACTGAAGCTTTCTTT,TRBJ1-1,.,.,TRBV15
CASSQDGAGGFSDTQYF,TGCGCCAGCAGCCAAGACGGAGCGGGAGGCTTTTCAGATACGCAGTATTTT,TRBJ2-3,.,TRBD2,TRBV4-3
CASSFLGQVLDETEAFF,TGTGCCAGCAGCTTCCTCGGACAGGTGCTCGATGAGACTGAAGCTTTCTTT,TRBJ1-1,.,TRBD1,TRBV7-9
CASSLETLRGGKYEQYF,TGTGCCAGCAGCCTGGAGACACTTAGGGGAGGGAAATACGAGCAGTACTTC,TRBJ2-7,.,TRBD2,TRBV7-8
CASSEDSGNTIYF,TGTGCCAGCAGTGAGGACTCTGGAAACACCATATATTTT,TRBJ1-3,.,.,TRBV7-6
CASSFGEGGQPQHF,TGTGCCAGCAGCTTTGGGGAGGGAGGTCAGCCCCAGCATTTT,TRBJ1-5,.,.,TRBV5-6
CASSIGRGTEAFF,TGTGCCAGCAGTATCGGGCGGGGTACTGAAGCTTTCTTT,TRBJ1-1,.,.,TRBV6-5
CATRREGVEETQYF,TGTGCCACCAGAAGGGAAGGGGTGGAAGAGACCCAGTACTTC,TRBJ2-5,.,.,TRBV28
CAISAHRPKDLNTEAFF,TGTGCCATCAGCGCACACCGACCAAAGGACCTGAACACTGAAGCTTTCTTT,TRBJ1-1,.,.,TRBV10-3
CASSMGYSYEQYF,TGTGCCAGTAGTATGGGATACTCCTACGAGCAGTACTTC,TRBJ2-7,.,.,TRBV19
CASSPPGQVPQPQHF,TGTGCCAGCTCACCCCCGGGACAGGTACCTCAGCCCCAGCATTTT,TRBJ1-5,.,TRBD1,TRBV18
CASARASGSPIYEQYF,TGTGCCAGCGCCCGGGCTAGCGGGAGCCCGATATACGAGCAGTACTTC,TRBJ2-7,once,TRBD2,TRBV5-4
CASSSEWGEETQYF,TGTGCCAGCAGCTCCGAATGGGGCGAAGAGACCCAGTACTTC,TRBJ2-5,.,.,TRBV5-5
CAISEGLAGTDTQYF,TGTGCCATCAGTGAGGGACTAGCGGGAACAGATACGCAGTATTTT,TRBJ2-3,.,TRBD2,TRBV10-3
CASSLGLYGYTF,TGTGCCAGCAGCTTAGGCCTCTATGGCTACACCTTC,TRBJ1-2,.,.,TRBV11-2
CSVEDRQGPYNEQFF,TGCAGCGTTGAAGATCGCCAGGGCCCGTACAATGAGCAGTTCTTC,TRBJ2-1,.,.,TRBV29-1
CASGGGSAFEAFF,TGTGCCAGTGGAGGGGGCTCAGCCTTTGAAGCTTTCTTT,TRBJ1-1,.,TRBD1,TRBV5-8
CASSQPLGFGHPYEQYF,TGTGCCAGCAGTCAACCCTTGGGTTTCGGTCACCCCTACGAGCAGTACTTC,TRBJ2-7,.,.,TRBV28
CASSVKGGEQFF,TGTGCCAGCAGCGTCAAGGGGGGTGAGCAGTTCTTC,TRBJ2-1,.,.,TRBV9
CASSGPAGVYGYTF,TGTGCCAGCAGTGGGCCGGCAGGGGTCTATGGCTACACCTTC,TRBJ1-2,.,.,TRBV25-1
CAHNPRRLTEAFF,TGTGCCCACAACCCCCGCCGTCTTACTGAAGCTTTCTTT,TRBJ1-1,.,.,TRBV30
CASSLVSEGNGELFF,TGTGCCAGCAGCTTAGTTTCAGAGGGAAATGGGGAGCTGTTTTTT,TRBJ2-2,.,.,TRBV7-6
CASITDRGPEGAFF,TGTGCCAGCATCACGGACAGGGGGCCCGAGGGGGCTTTCTTT,TRBJ1-1,.,TRBD1,TRBV7-8
CASSSKGRGTTEAFF,TGTGCCAGCAGCTCGAAGGGTCGGGGGACCACTGAAGCTTTCTTT,TRBJ1-1,.,.,TRBV7-9
CASSLIGTYRIPEVGRIDEQFF,TGTGCCAGCAGCTTAATCGGAACCTACCGGATCCCCGAGGTAGGTAGGATTGATGAGCAGTTCTTC,TRBJ2-1,.,.,TRBV7-8
CASSELRPGGEANYGYTF,TGTGCCAGCAGTGAATTGAGGCCAGGGGGCGAAGCTAACTATGGCTACACCTTC,TRBJ1-2,.,TRBD1,TRBV25-1
CASSAVPNYGYTF,TGTGCCAGCAGTGCGGTACCTAACTATGGCTACACCTTC,TRBJ1-2,.,.,TRBV2
CASSHGGADTQYF,TGCGCCAGCAGTCATGGAGGTGCAGATACGCAGTATTTT,TRBJ2-3,.,.,TRBV4-1
CAISVEIYNEQFF,TGTGCCATCAGTGTAGAGATTTACAATGAGCAGTTCTTC,TRBJ2-1,.,.,TRBV10-3
CASSQEGTGGVYGYTF,TGCGCCAGCAGCCAAGAAGGTACAGGGGGGGTCTATGGCTACACCTTC,TRBJ1-2,.,TRBD1,TRBV4-3